One sample yielded the 20 T cell receptor beta chains listed below, sequenced in a study of early T cells in non-severe SARS-CoV-2 infection (dated by TCRdb to the early 2020s). The receptor library was made with 5' RACE. The data were produced on a NextSeq 500. TCRdb's own reprocessing of the public reads used fastp at Q25 and MiXCR and kept productive beta chains. Each CDR3 protein gets just one entry, which takes the most common genes and DNA from the rows behind it. A total of approximately 62,000 distinct CDR3 sequences appear in this sample, around 12% of them only once. Together, the top ten hold 3% to 4.5% of the sample. The sample comprised whole blood. The source is an adult who was a healthcare worker with PCR-confirmed SARS-CoV-2 infection or an uninfected control (not recorded which).

The sample holds a few counts of this clonotype. The chain uses TRBV27 and TRBJ1-5; 7 bases agree with TRBD1. Germline trimming cut 2 bases from V and 2 bases from J; bases unmatched to any gene: 9. The CDR3 is made up of 17 amino acids. The germline V gene encodes CDR1 MNHEY and CDR2 SMNVEV (reference sequence). In DNA form, the CDR3 reads TGTGCCAGCAGTTTAAATGGGGCGCAGGGGGGCAATCAGCCCCAGCATTTT. Its translation: CASSLNGAQGGNQPQHF.

Points on this clonotype: It may be a read error: a sequence one base away is much more abundant. This sequence joins TRBV20-1 and TRBJ2-7; tentatively, D is TRBD2 (6 bases). The CDR3 has 16 residues. The V end was cut by 3 bases, the J end by 4 bases, with 22 bases between. Germline lookup yields CDR1 DFQATT and CDR2 SNEGSKA (reference sequence). In DNA, the CDR3 is TGCAGTGCTAGGGCCTTGGAGGCGGGGACCCCTTACGAGCAGTACTTC. Protein sequence: CSARALEAGTPYEQYF.

This clonotype was observed a few times. The V and J genes are TRBV7-6 and TRBJ2-7, with 7 bases fitting TRBD1. Germline lookup yields CDR1 SGHVS and CDR2 FNYEAQ. This CDR3 spans 15 amino acids. The ends lost 3 bases at V and 7 bases at J; junction bases unmatched: 12. Here the CDR3 DNA reads TGTGCCAGCAGCTTCGACACCGGGACAGTCCCGGAGCAGTACTTC. Its translation: CASSFDTGTVPEQYF. Combining the CDR3 with reference TRBV7-6 and TRBJ2-7 gives the whole variable domain GAGVSQSPRYKVTKRGQDVALRCDPISGHVSLYWYRQALGQGPEFLTYFNYEAQQDKSGLPNDRFSAERPEGSISTLTIQRTEQRDSAMYRCASSFDTGTVPEQYFGPGTRLTVT.

The sample holds many counts of this clonotype. This chain joins TRBV5-8 and TRBJ1-5; 8 positions agree with TRBD1. Germline values: CDR1 SGHTS, CDR2 YDEGEE. Trimming at V came to 1 base and at J to 4 bases, leaving 4 bases not matched to a gene. The CDR3 is 15 amino acids. This CDR3 reads CASSLWTGQNQPQHF. The CDR3 DNA follows: TGTGCCAGCAGCTTGTGGACAGGGCAGAATCAGCCCCAGCATTTT.

This chain joins TRBV2 and TRBJ2-1, with D possibly being TRBD2 (5 bases). This CDR3 is built from 13 residues. Looked up from germline, CDR1 is SNHLY and CDR2 is FYNNEI. V lost 5 bases and J 2 bases, leaving 7 bases between the germline ends. The CDR3 bases are TGTGCCAGCAGTCTAGCTCCCTACAATGAGCAGTTCTTC. Its protein product is CASSLAPYNEQFF.

In this sample, this clonotype turned up many times. The chain couples TRBV30 to TRBJ2-6, with 9 bases aligning to TRBD2. V dropped 8 bases and J dropped 0; count of bases not matched to a gene: 8. Germline values: CDR1 GTSNPN, CDR2 SVGIG (reference sequence). This CDR3 is 16 amino acids long. The CDR3 is CAKDPLAGSGANVLTF. The CDR3 DNA is TGTGCCAAGGACCCACTAGCGGGCTCTGGGGCCAACGTCCTGACTTTC.

This clonotype was observed at least ten times. This sequence joins TRBV28 and TRBJ2-1; possible D gene TRBD2, 5 bases. The CDR3 spans 12 residues. V shed 3 bases and J shed 10 bases, with 10 bases lying between them. Germline CDR1 and CDR2: MDHEN and SYDVKM. CDR3 coding DNA: TGTGCCAGCAGTTTTTGGACTCGAGAGCAGTTCTTC. This gives the protein CASSFWTREQFF.

The V call is TRBV6-2 or TRBV6-3, the J call TRBJ2-1; perhaps TRBD2 as D (5 bases). The CDR3 is 14 amino acids. V was shortened by 6 bases and J by 0 bases, with 9 bases between the two germline ends. Per the germline V gene, CDR1 is MNHEY and CDR2 is SVGEGT. The CDR3 is CASRELGSYNEQFF. In DNA form, the CDR3 reads TGTGCCAGCAGGGAACTAGGCTCCTACAATGAGCAGTTCTTC.

This clonotype was detected only a few times. The chain is built from TRBV28 and TRBJ2-1; the match to TRBD2 covers 8 bases. Germline CDR1 is MDHEN and CDR2 is SYDVKM. Trimming removed 2 bases from V and 8 bases from J; junction bases left unmatched: 8. This CDR3 contains 15 residues. CDR3 sequence reads: CASSLSGSVRDEQFF. Written as DNA, the CDR3 is TGTGCCAGCAGTTTAAGCGGGAGTGTCAGAGATGAGCAGTTCTTC.

This clonotype has only a few counts. The chain employs TRBV7-8 and TRBJ2-1; D is perhaps TRBD2 (5 bases). V lost 3 bases to trimming and J lost 7 bases, with 16 bases between them. Germline-derived CDR1 and CDR2 are SGHVS and FQNEAQ. The CDR3 runs to 15 residues. The CDR3 spells CASSFEWGWRNEQFF. CDR3 DNA: TGTGCCAGCAGCTTCGAGTGGGGTTGGAGGAATGAGCAGTTCTTC.

This chain joins TRBV18 and TRBJ2-2; the D gene is possibly TRBD2 (6 bases). The CDR3 sequence is 15 residues long. V shed 2 bases and J shed 1 base, with 8 bases lying between them. Per the germline V gene, CDR1 is KGHSH and CDR2 is LQKENI. The CDR3 is CASSPFSGNTGELFF. CDR3 sequence (DNA): TGTGCCAGCTCACCATTTAGCGGGAACACCGGGGAGCTGTTTTTT.

This clonotype was picked up many times. The gene calls are TRBV20-1 and TRBJ2-1; 7 nucleotides agree with TRBD2. The germline CDR1 and CDR2 sequences are DFQATT and SNEGSKA (reference sequence). The CDR3 is 15 amino acids. V shed 3 bases, J shed 8 bases, and the junction held 13 bases outside the gene matches. The CDR3 sequence is CSARWGGRPEDEQFF. The CDR3 DNA is TGCAGTGCTAGGTGGGGGGGACGGCCTGAGGATGAGCAGTTCTTC.

The V gene is TRBV29-1, the J gene TRBJ2-3; D possibly corresponds to TRBD2 (6 bases). There are 16 residues in the CDR3. The V gene lost 3 bases and the J gene lost 7 bases, with 23 bases spanning the gap. Germline V gene sequence: CDR1 SQVTM, CDR2 ANQGSEA. The CDR3 coding sequence is TGCAGCGTTGAGAGGAGCCGGGGGACCACGACTAATACGCAGTATTTT. It translates to CSVERSRGTTTNTQYF.

In this sample, this clonotype turned up a few times. The chain joins TRBV12-3 or TRBV12-4 to TRBJ1-5; maybe TRBD1 (6 bases). This CDR3 has 13 residues. V lost 7 bases to trimming and J lost 7 bases, with 14 bases between them. Here the CDR3 reads CASTSGGQQPQHF. The CDR3 DNA reads TGTGCCAGCACTTCCGGGGGGCAACAGCCCCAGCATTTT.

This clonotype has at least ten counts. The chain combines TRBV7-2 with TRBJ2-7, with D perhaps matching TRBD1 (5 bases). The V end lost 5 bases, the J end lost 4 bases, and 9 bases lay between the germline ends. CDR3 size: 12 residues. Per the germline V gene, CDR1 is SGHTA and CDR2 is FQGNSA. CDR3 region: CASSRSGYEQYF. For the CDR3, the DNA is TGTGCCAGCAGCCGATCAGGGTACGAGCAGTACTTC.

This clonotype has a count of ten or more. J is TRBJ2-5 and V is TRBV27, with 8 bases aligning to TRBD2. This CDR3 is built from 16 residues. The V gene's germline CDR1 is MNHEY and CDR2 SMNVEV (reference sequence). V shed 5 bases and J 3 bases; nucleotides not matched to a gene: 11. Here the CDR3 DNA reads TGTGCCAGCAGTAGGGGGAGCGGGAGCGGGGAAGAGACCCAGTACTTC. This translates into CASSRGSGSGEETQYF.

The gene calls are TRBV12-3 or TRBV12-4 and TRBJ2-1; 9 bases are shared with TRBD2. CDR3 size: 16 residues. V lost 5 bases to trimming and J lost 4 bases; unmatched junction nucleotides: 9. DNA of the CDR3: TGTGCCAGCAGTCCGTACTCAGCGGGAGGTTACAATGAGCAGTTCTTC. It specifies CASSPYSAGGYNEQFF.

The chain is built from TRBV7-8 and TRBJ2-1, with unresolved D. V was shortened by 2 bases and J by 1 base, with 15 bases between the two germline ends. Germline V gene data show CDR1 as SGHVS and CDR2 as FQNEAQ. This CDR3 comprises 17 residues. The CDR3 region is CASSLFMGSRSYNEQFF. In nucleotides, the CDR3 is TGTGCCAGCAGCTTATTCATGGGTAGTAGATCCTACAATGAGCAGTTCTTC.

There are a few counts of this clonotype. For the CDR3, the DNA is TGTGCCAGCTCACCTGACTTGGGCGGAGAGCAGTTCTTC. Its protein product is CASSPDLGGEQFF. The chain uses TRBV18 and TRBJ2-1; D is undetermined. This CDR3 has 13 residues. V was cut by 3 bases and J by 10 bases, with 13 bases left in between. The V gene's germline CDR1 is KGHSH and CDR2 LQKENI.

This clonotype was found a few times. This chain connects TRBV6-5 to TRBJ2-7; 9 bases are shared with TRBD1. The CDR3 is 17 residues long. Germline loops: CDR1 MNHEY, CDR2 SVGAGI. Trimming removed 6 bases from V and 0 bases from J; junction bases left unmatched: 12. The CDR3 here is CASSHLGQGPNSYEQYF. The DNA of the CDR3 is TGTGCCAGCAGCCACCTTGGACAGGGGCCAAACTCCTACGAGCAGTACTTC.